The 30 T cell receptor beta chains below all came from one sample that was sequenced in a study of cytomegalovirus exposure and HLA in healthy donors. The PCR had 60 Vbeta and 13 Jbeta primers. TCRdb's table, derived via immunoSEQ multiplex PCR, lists solely in-frame clones and lacks some. Of approximately 100,000 clones in the sample, roughly 76% are singletons; the top ten hold 7% to 9%. Sequenced material: PBMCs. The receptors stem from a human donor in good health.

The chain combines TRBV7-9 with TRBJ2-1; the match to TRBD1 covers 8 bases. J was trimmed by 3 bases and V by 5 bases; bases with no gene match: 9. The CDR3 sequence is 16 residues long. The germline gives CDR1 SEHNR, CDR2 FQNEAQ (reference sequence). Written as DNA, the CDR3 is TGTGCCAGCAGCCCTCAGGGGGCTATATTCTACAATGAGCAGTTCTTC. It codes for CASSPQGAIFYNEQFF. The full variable domain, rest sourced from reference TRBV7-9 and TRBJ2-1, is DTGVSQNPRHKITKRGQNVTFRCDPISEHNRLYWYRQTLGQGPEFLTYFQNEAQLEKSRLLSDRFSAERPKGSFSTLEIQRTEQGDSAMYLCASSPQGAIFYNEQFFGPGTRLTVL.

In its sample, this clone was seen once. This chain uses TRBV20-1 with TRBJ2-1; TRBD2 agrees at 7 bases. The CDR3 is 10 residues long. Germline V gene lookup returns CDR1 DFQATT and CDR2 SNEGSKA (reference sequence). V trimming: 3 bases; J trimming: 10 bases; junction bases outside the gene matches: 0. CDR3 region: CSASGREQFF. In nucleotides, the CDR3 is TGCAGTGCTAGCGGGAGGGAGCAGTTCTTC.

There are many counts of this clone. The chain carries TRBV10-3 and TRBJ1-1, with D uncertain. The germline V and J ends were trimmed by 6 bases and 8 bases, with 19 bases remaining between them. The CDR3 runs 14 residues. The V gene's germline CDR1 is ENHRY and CDR2 SYGVKD. CDR3 in DNA: TGTGCCATCAGACAAAGGACCAACGAGGGAGAAGCTTTCTTT. It codes for CAIRQRTNEGEAFF.

V usage is TRBV5-1 and J usage is TRBJ1-1; TRBD1 matches 9 bases. The germline CDR1 and CDR2 sequences are SGHRS and YFSETQ. CDR3 length: 15 residues. The ends lost 4 bases at V and 3 bases at J; junction bases unmatched: 7. As DNA, the CDR3 is TGCGCCAGCAGCGGACAGGGGAGGTCGGACACTGAAGCTTTCTTT. Residues: CASSGQGRSDTEAFF.

V and J are TRBV29-1 and TRBJ2-3; D is unresolved. V dropped 5 bases and J dropped 4 bases, with 7 bases sitting between them. The CDR3 runs 11 residues. CDR1 SQVTM and CDR2 ANQGSEA come from the germline V gene. CDR3 protein: CSVLRADTQYF. The CDR3 nucleotides are TGCAGCGTTCTGAGAGCAGATACGCAGTATTTT.

The chain is built from TRBV29-1 and TRBJ1-1; D may be TRBD1 (6 bases). Germline V gene sequence: CDR1 SQVTM, CDR2 ANQGSEA. There are 12 residues in the CDR3. Trimming took off 5 bases at V and 1 base at J, with 8 bases between the two ends. For the CDR3, the DNA is TGCAGCGTTCTGGGGGCGAACACTGAAGCTTTCTTT. The encoded protein is CSVLGANTEAFF.

V is TRBV5-1 and J is TRBJ2-5; TRBD2 is a possible D gene (7 bases). This CDR3 comprises 15 residues. V was cut by 4 bases and J by 0 bases, with 13 bases left in between. CDR1 SGHRS and CDR2 YFSETQ come from the germline V gene. The CDR3 reads CASSEGGADQETQYF. The DNA of the CDR3 is TGCGCCAGCAGCGAGGGGGGGGCCGACCAAGAGACCCAGTACTTC.

The chain recombines TRBV5-1 with TRBJ1-2; D call uncertain. Germline V gives CDR1 SGHRS, CDR2 YFSETQ. This CDR3 is 15 amino acids long. Between the trimmed V and J ends, which lost 4 bases and 4 bases, there was a span of 17 bases. CDR3: CASSTDGENFYGYTF. The CDR3 DNA reads as TGCGCCAGCAGCACAGACGGGGAAAATTTCTATGGCTACACCTTC. Based on the CDR3 plus reference TRBV5-1 and TRBJ1-2, the full variable domain is KAGVTQTPRYLIKTRGQQVTLSCSPISGHRSVSWYQQTPGQGLQFLFEYFSETQRNKGNFPGRFSGRQFSNSRSEMNVSTLELGDSALYLCASSTDGENFYGYTFGSGTRLTVV.

CDR3 sequence (DNA): TGTGCCAGTAGTCATCTAGGTGGGGGCGTAAGCAATCAGCCCCAGCATTTT. Its protein is CASSHLGGGVSNQPQHF. V and J are TRBV19 and TRBJ1-5, with D perhaps matching TRBD1 (6 bases). The CDR3 sequence is 17 residues long. Germline V lookup: CDR1 LNHDA, CDR2 SQIVND (reference sequence). Trimming cost V 5 bases and J 1 base, with 18 bases left between them.

V gene TRBV5-6 combines with J gene TRBJ2-2; maybe TRBD2 (6 bases). The germline CDR1 and CDR2 sequences are SGHDT and YYEEEE. Trimming pared 4 bases from V and 6 bases from J, leaving 19 bases between. This CDR3 contains 16 residues. The CDR3 is CASSLGLHRVAGELFF. DNA for the CDR3: TGTGCCAGCAGCCTGGGACTGCATCGGGTGGCCGGGGAGCTGTTTTTT.

The chain joins TRBV29-1 to TRBJ2-1, with D possibly being TRBD2 (6 bases). The CDR3 is made up of 14 amino acids. Trimming pared 4 bases from V and 6 bases from J, leaving 16 bases between. Germline-derived CDR1 and CDR2 are SQVTM and ANQGSEA. CDR3 sequence (DNA): TGCAGCGTTGTCTTAGGCGGGGCGGTCAATGAGCAGTTCTTC. The encoded protein is CSVVLGGAVNEQFF.

This clone was seen a single time. The rearrangement links TRBV7-9 to TRBJ2-3; maybe TRBD2 (5 bases). Germline values: CDR1 SEHNR, CDR2 FQNEAQ (reference sequence). V lost 5 bases to trimming and J lost 14 bases, with 20 bases between them. This CDR3 has 13 residues. CDR3 region: CASSPDLEGIMYF. The CDR3 bases are TGTGCCAGCAGCCCAGACCTTGAGGGAATCATGTATTTT.

The chain joins TRBV7-9 to TRBJ2-2, with 10 bases identical to TRBD2. The V segment lost 5 bases and the J segment 0 bases; nucleotides outside the gene matches: 6. The CDR3 has 17 residues. Germline-derived CDR1 and CDR2 are SEHNR and FQNEAQ (reference sequence). This CDR3 is CASSRGLARTNTGELFF. The CDR3 region has the DNA TGTGCCAGCAGCCGGGGACTAGCGCGAACGAACACCGGGGAGCTGTTTTTT.

The CDR3 nucleotides read TGTGCCAGCAGCTTAAGTGATCACCTAGTAGCGGGAGTTCGCTACGAGCAGTACTTC. The encoded protein is CASSLSDHLVAGVRYEQYF. This sequence joins TRBV7-8 and TRBJ2-7; 9 bases are a match to TRBD2. CDR3 length: 19 amino acids. J gave up 3 bases and V 2 bases, and 17 bases lay outside the gene matches. The V gene's germline CDR1 is SGHVS and CDR2 FQNEAQ.

The chain links TRBV7-9 to TRBJ2-1, with a possible D match to TRBD1 (5 bases). CDR3 size: 14 residues. CDR1 SEHNR and CDR2 FQNEAQ come from the germline V gene (reference sequence). V was trimmed by 1 base and J by 10 bases, leaving 14 bases between them. CDR3 region: CASSLVRVSVEQFF. DNA for the CDR3: TGTGCCAGCAGCTTAGTCAGGGTATCGGTCGAGCAGTTCTTC.

The chain uses TRBV5-6 and TRBJ2-3, with 10 positions matching TRBD2. Unmatched junction bases numbered 14, after V lost 0 bases and J lost 7 bases. Germline V CDR1 and CDR2: SGHDT, YYEEEE. The CDR3 has 18 amino acids. The CDR3: CASSLGLLSGGAEHTQYF. DNA of the CDR3: TGTGCCAGCAGCTTGGGGCTACTGAGCGGGGGGGCCGAACATACGCAGTATTTT.

The chain couples TRBV5-6 to TRBJ2-3, with TRBD1 as a possible D gene (7 bases). The V gene lost 2 bases and the J gene lost 2 bases, with 15 bases spanning the gap. CDR3 length: 16 amino acids. Germline assignment: CDR1 SGHDT and CDR2 YYEEEE. The CDR3 DNA is TGTGCCAGCAGCTTCCCCCAGGGGGACTCCACAGATACGCAGTATTTT. Translation: CASSFPQGDSTDTQYF.

The chain has TRBV30 and TRBJ1-4; 9 bases agree with TRBD1. Germline CDR1 is GTSNPN and CDR2 is SVGIG (reference sequence). After removal of 0 bases from V and 9 bases from J, the junction contained 8 bases not matched to a gene. CDR3 size: 15 residues. CDR3 sequence (DNA): TGTGCCTGGAGTGTATCTTCCGGGACAGGGAAAAAACTGTTTTTT. As protein: CAWSVSSGTGKKLFF.

V is TRBV2 and J is TRBJ2-1; 7 nucleotides match TRBD1. Germline loops: CDR1 SNHLY, CDR2 FYNNEI. J gave up 6 bases and V 6 bases, and 8 bases lay outside the gene matches. This CDR3 comprises 14 residues. CDR3 nucleotide sequence: TGTGCCAGCAGACGAGAGGGGGCAGTCAATGAGCAGTTCTTC. It encodes CASRREGAVNEQFF.

CDR3: CASSGLDRNYGYTF. The CDR3 DNA reads TGTGCCAGCAGTGGTCTGGACAGAAACTATGGCTACACCTTC. The chain has TRBV6-5 and TRBJ1-2; perhaps TRBD1 as D (6 bases). Germline CDR1 and CDR2: MNHEY and SVGAGI. This CDR3 has 14 amino acids. V dropped 5 bases and J dropped 2 bases, with 12 bases sitting between them.

CDR3 coding DNA: TGTGCCAGTGGGGACAGACTTGGATGTGGCTACACCTTC. Translated, it gives CASGDRLGCGYTF. This chain links TRBV6-6 with TRBJ1-2, with 7 bases that match TRBD1. Looked up from germline, CDR1 is MNHNY and CDR2 is SVGAGI (reference sequence). The J segment lost 7 bases and the V segment lost 9 bases, leaving 11 bases of the junction unmatched. There are 13 residues in the CDR3.

This chain joins TRBV30 and TRBJ2-3; 9 positions match TRBD2. The CDR3 runs 13 residues. The germline gives CDR1 GTSNPN, CDR2 SVGIG (reference sequence). The V gene end was trimmed by 4 bases and the J gene end by 4 bases; junction bases not matched to a gene: 3. CDR3 sequence reads: CAWMTSGADTQYF. The CDR3 DNA reads as TGTGCCTGGATGACTAGCGGTGCAGATACGCAGTATTTT.

This clone was recorded a few times. At the DNA level, this CDR3 is encoded by other sequences in the same sample as well. The chain couples TRBV20-1 to TRBJ2-1, with D hard to call. Germline V lookup: CDR1 DFQATT, CDR2 SNEGSKA (reference sequence). V was clipped by 1 base and J by 9 bases, with 7 bases between them. This CDR3 has 11 amino acids. The DNA of the CDR3 is TGCAGTGCTAGAGCCCAGCGTGAGCAGTTCTTC. Translated: CSARAQREQFF.

The chain combines TRBV7-9 with TRBJ2-7, with 10 bases matching TRBD2. This CDR3 spans 15 amino acids. V was clipped by 5 bases and J by 3 bases; unmatched bases: 7. Germline V gene sequence: CDR1 SEHNR, CDR2 FQNEAQ (reference sequence). The CDR3 reads CASSQFPSGSYEQYF. The DNA of the CDR3 is TGTGCCAGCAGCCAATTCCCTAGCGGGAGCTACGAGCAGTACTTC.

The chain links TRBV10-3 to TRBJ2-7, with no clear D. CDR3 size: 12 residues. The V and J ends lost 10 bases and 1 base respectively, with 11 bases between them. The germline V gene encodes CDR1 ENHRY and CDR2 SYGVKD. CDR3 amino acids: CATSDNSYEQYF. CDR3 nucleotides: TGTGCCACCTCCGACAATTCCTACGAGCAGTACTTC.

The chain couples TRBV7-9 to TRBJ2-1; perhaps TRBD1 as D (6 bases). The CDR3 spans 14 residues. Germline loops: CDR1 SEHNR, CDR2 FQNEAQ (reference sequence). V was clipped by 3 bases and J by 4 bases, with 10 bases between them. In nucleotides, the CDR3 is TGTGCCAGCAGCTTGCAAGACAGGTACAATGAGCAGTTCTTC. Translation: CASSLQDRYNEQFF.

The chain combines TRBV18 with TRBJ1-6; D is possibly TRBD1 (6 bases). Germline V lookup: CDR1 KGHSH, CDR2 LQKENI. This CDR3 has 16 residues. The V gene lost 3 bases and the J gene lost 6 bases, with 15 bases spanning the gap. The CDR3 loop is CASSPSGASANSPLHF. As DNA, the CDR3 is TGTGCCAGCTCACCCTCAGGGGCGAGCGCTAATTCACCCCTCCACTTT. Complete variable domain (other parts from reference TRBV18 and TRBJ1-6): NAGVMQNPRHLVRRRGQEARLRCSPMKGHSHVYWYRQLPEEGLKFMVYLQKENIIDESGMPKERFSAEFPKEGPSILRIQQVVRGDSAAYFCASSPSGASANSPLHFGNGTRLTVT.

This clone appeared a few times. This chain links TRBV7-9 with TRBJ1-5; TRBD1 matches at 7 bases. Losses at the gene ends were 2 bases for V and 0 bases for J; bases not matched to a gene: 10. Germline CDR1 reads SEHNR; CDR2 reads FQNEAQ (reference sequence). This CDR3 region has 18 residues. This CDR3 is CASSLHARQGHSNQPQHF. For the CDR3, the DNA is TGTGCCAGCAGCTTACACGCGAGACAGGGACATAGCAATCAGCCCCAGCATTTT.

The J gene is TRBJ2-2, the V gene TRBV7-2; D is undetermined. The CDR3 covers 13 residues. CDR1 SGHTA and CDR2 FQGNSA come from the germline V gene. The ends were cut back, 5 bases at V and 2 bases at J, with 6 bases in the middle. CDR3 sequence reads: CASSPTNTGELFF. The DNA for the CDR3 is TGTGCCAGCAGCCCTACTAACACCGGGGAGCTGTTTTTT.

This clone was seen just once. This chain connects TRBV5-1 to TRBJ1-2, with D tentatively TRBD1 (6 bases). Trimming removed 0 bases at V and 7 bases at J, with 10 bases between. CDR1 SGHRS and CDR2 YFSETQ come from the germline V gene. The CDR3 loop spans 13 amino acids. The CDR3 bases are TGCGCCAGCAGCTTGGAGTCAGGGGCTGGCTACACCTTC. It translates to CASSLESGAGYTF.